One sample yielded the 5 T cell receptor beta chains listed below, sequenced in a study of siplizumab effects on memory and regulatory T cells. Data came from immunoSEQ multiplex PCR; TCRdb stores just in-frame clones and leaves some out. In the table there are around 100,000 clones, 93% of which are singletons. Sequencing used Tregs sorted from blood. The receptors stem from a human donor in good health.

The gene calls are TRBV19 and TRBJ1-1; no clear D gene. Trimming left V 1 base short and J 8 bases short, with 23 bases between. CDR3 length equals 17 residues. The germline V gene encodes CDR1 LNHDA and CDR2 SQIVND (reference sequence). As DNA, the CDR3 is TGTGCCAGTAGTATAGTTCGGGATACAGAGGGCTGGAGGGAAGCTTTCTTT. This encodes CASSIVRDTEGWREAFF.

This chain uses TRBV11-2 with TRBJ1-6, with D maybe TRBD1 (5 bases). Germline values: CDR1 SGHAT, CDR2 FQNNGV. The V and J ends lost 7 bases and 11 bases respectively, with 15 bases between them. The length of the CDR3 is 13 residues. This CDR3 reads CASTGAGRPPLHF. The CDR3 DNA sequence: TGTGCCAGCACCGGGGCAGGGAGGCCACCCCTCCACTTT.

In its sample, this clone was seen a few times. The chain joins TRBV5-1 to TRBJ1-1, with 7 bases matching TRBD1. Per germline, CDR1 SGHRS and CDR2 YFSETQ. This CDR3 has 12 residues. Losses at the gene ends were 4 bases for V and 6 bases for J; bases not matched to a gene: 3. The CDR3 is CASSQGEAEAFF. The CDR3 DNA sequence: TGCGCCAGCAGCCAGGGGGAGGCTGAAGCTTTCTTT.

V is TRBV18 and J is TRBJ2-7; no reliable D call. This CDR3 is 15 amino acids long. CDR1 and CDR2 (germline): KGHSH, LQKENI. The ends were cut back, 1 base at V and 6 bases at J, with 16 bases in the middle. This CDR3 is CASSPQSKGKGEQYF. CDR3 sequence (DNA): TGTGCCAGCTCACCACAGTCCAAGGGTAAGGGCGAGCAGTACTTC. The variable domain in full, with the rest retrieved from reference TRBV18 and TRBJ2-7, is NAGVMQNPRHLVRRRGQEARLRCSPMKGHSHVYWYRQLPEEGLKFMVYLQKENIIDESGMPKERFSAEFPKEGPSILRIQQVVRGDSAAYFCASSPQSKGKGEQYFGPGTRLTVT.

About this clone itself: Other nucleotide sequences from this sample produce the same CDR3. This sequence joins TRBV19 and TRBJ1-1; D is undetermined. V lost 3 bases, J lost 4 bases, and 9 bases lay in between. CDR3 length equals 13 residues. Per germline, CDR1 LNHDA and CDR2 SQIVND (reference sequence). The CDR3 loop is CASSMRGGTEAFF. The CDR3 DNA reads TGTGCCAGTAGTATGCGGGGAGGCACTGAAGCTTTCTTT. The variable domain in full, completed from reference TRBV19 and TRBJ1-1, reads DGGITQSPKYLFRKEGQNVTLSCEQNLNHDAMYWYRQDPGQGLRLIYYSQIVNDFQKGDIAEGYSVSREKKESFPLTVTSAQKNPTAFYLCASSMRGGTEAFFGQGTRLTVV.